The following is a T cell receptor (beta chain) sequence with its context. Trimming took 7 bases from V and 6 from J; bases not matched to a gene: 11. The germline CDR1 and CDR2 sequences are ENHRY and SYGVKD. The CDR3 contains 17 residues. These data come from a study of blood T cell repertoires in COVID-19. Study in general: The United States, Italy and Spain were the sources of the acute and convalescent COVID-19 samples. T cells, B-cell-depleted T cells, or PBMCs provided the cDNA or gDNA that served as material.

Per the original data handling: Estimates of nucleated cell counts were drawn from the amplification of reference gene primers. Method: immunoSEQ multiplex PCR; TCRdb's copy keeps in-frame clones and lacks some. V and J calls and clone size are as listed in that table; D and trimming were resolved from the DNA. The sample includes some 250,000 clones, around 89% of them seen just once. The chain carries TRBV10-3 and TRBJ2-3, with TRBD2 matching 15 bases. This clonotype was sampled from a woman aged 40 to 50 who had recovered from COVID-19. The specimen sequenced was peripheral blood. The CDR3 here is CAITRGLAGGGPDTQYF. The CDR3 bases are TGTGCCATCACCCGAGGACTAGCGGGAGGGGGCCCGGATACGCAGTATTTT.